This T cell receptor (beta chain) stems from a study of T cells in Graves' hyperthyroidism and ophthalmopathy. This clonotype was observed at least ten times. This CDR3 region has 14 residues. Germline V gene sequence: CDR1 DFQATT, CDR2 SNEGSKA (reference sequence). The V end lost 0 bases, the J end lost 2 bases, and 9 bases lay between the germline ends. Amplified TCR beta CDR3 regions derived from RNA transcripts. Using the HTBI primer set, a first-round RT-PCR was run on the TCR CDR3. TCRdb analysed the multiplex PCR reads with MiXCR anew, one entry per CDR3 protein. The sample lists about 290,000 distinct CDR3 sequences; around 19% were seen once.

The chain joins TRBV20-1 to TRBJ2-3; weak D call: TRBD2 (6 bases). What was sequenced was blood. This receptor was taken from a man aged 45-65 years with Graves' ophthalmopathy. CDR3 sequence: CSAREDYLTDTQYF. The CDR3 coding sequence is TGCAGTGCTAGAGAGGACTACCTCACAGATACGCAGTATTTT.